Presented here are 5 T cell receptor beta chains from one specimen sequenced in a study of prognosis after radiotherapy for stage I lung cancer. The TCR beta CDR3 region was amplified from genomic DNA, with two rounds of multiplex PCR being used for the amplification. The authors ran first-round PCR with primers specific to each TRBV and TRBJ gene. MiXCR, applied by TCRdb to the multiplex PCR reads, yields one record per CDR3 protein. Here the sample spans about 17,000 distinct CDR3 sequences, 29% being singletons. The source material was PBMCs, sampled before or after stereotactic body radiation therapy (not recorded which). The receptors were sampled from a donor older than 45 with non-small cell lung cancer.

The rearrangement uses TRBV29-1 and TRBJ2-3; D perhaps matches TRBD1 (5 bases). This CDR3 comprises 13 residues. CDR1 is SQVTM and CDR2 is ANQGSEA in the germline V gene. Trimming removed 6 bases from V and 5 bases from J, with 15 bases in between. CDR3 nucleotides: TGCAGCGTCGCGGAAGGGGTTGGAGATACGCAGTATTTT. Translated: CSVAEGVGDTQYF.

This clonotype came up many times. The chain links TRBV19 to TRBJ2-6; the D gene is possibly TRBD1 (7 bases). The V gene lost 3 bases and the J gene lost 4 bases, with 19 bases spanning the gap. CDR1 and CDR2 (germline): LNHDA, SQIVND (reference sequence). The CDR3 spans 18 residues. The CDR3 reads CASSISGAGGWGANVLTF. CDR3 sequence (DNA): TGTGCCAGTAGTATTTCGGGGGCAGGGGGTTGGGGGGCCAACGTCCTGACTTTC.

This sequence joins TRBV5-4 and TRBJ2-1; 9 bases line up with TRBD2. CDR3 length equals 12 residues. Germline assignment: CDR1 SGHNT and CDR2 YYREEE (reference sequence). V was pared by 0 bases and J by 15 bases, with 4 bases of the junction left unmatched. The CDR3 protein is CASSLGSGSGFF. CDR3 DNA: TGTGCCAGCAGCTTGGGTAGCGGGAGTGGGTTCTTC.

This clonotype was found many times. The chain combines TRBV9 with TRBJ2-7; 14 bases are shared with TRBD2. CDR1 SGDLS and CDR2 YYNGEE come from the germline V gene. The CDR3 covers 16 residues. V lost 0 bases and J lost 3; bases outside the gene matches: 2. CDR3 loop: CASSVAGTSGSYEQYF. As DNA, the CDR3 is TGTGCCAGCAGCGTAGCAGGGACTAGCGGGAGCTACGAGCAGTACTTC.

This clonotype was seen many times. The chain combines TRBV20-1 with TRBJ2-3, with no clear D. The germline V and J ends were trimmed by 3 bases and 2 bases, with 9 bases remaining between them. The germline V gene encodes CDR1 DFQATT and CDR2 SNEGSKA (reference sequence). The CDR3 totals 13 residues. The CDR3 nucleotides are TGCAGTGCTAGGAGCTTAGCCACAGATACGCAGTATTTT. As protein: CSARSLATDTQYF.